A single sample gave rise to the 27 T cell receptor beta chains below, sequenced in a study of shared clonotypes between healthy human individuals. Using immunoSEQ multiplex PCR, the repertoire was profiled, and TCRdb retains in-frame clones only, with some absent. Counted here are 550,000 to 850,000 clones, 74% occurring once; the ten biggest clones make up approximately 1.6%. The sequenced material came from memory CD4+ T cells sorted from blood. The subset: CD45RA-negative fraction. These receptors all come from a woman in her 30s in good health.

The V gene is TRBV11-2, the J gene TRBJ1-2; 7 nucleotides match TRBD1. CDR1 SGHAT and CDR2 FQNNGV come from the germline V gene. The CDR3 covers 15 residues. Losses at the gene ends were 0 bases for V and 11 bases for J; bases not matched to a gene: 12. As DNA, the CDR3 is TGTGCCAGCAGCTTAGATCGCCGGACAGGCCCCATTTACACCTTC. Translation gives CASSLDRRTGPIYTF.

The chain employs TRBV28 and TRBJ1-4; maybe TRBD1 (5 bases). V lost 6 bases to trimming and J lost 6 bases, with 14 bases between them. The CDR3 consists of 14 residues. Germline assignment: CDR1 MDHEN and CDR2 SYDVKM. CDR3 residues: CASRHPQGDEKLFF. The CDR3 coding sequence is TGTGCCAGCAGACACCCTCAAGGGGATGAAAAACTGTTTTTT.

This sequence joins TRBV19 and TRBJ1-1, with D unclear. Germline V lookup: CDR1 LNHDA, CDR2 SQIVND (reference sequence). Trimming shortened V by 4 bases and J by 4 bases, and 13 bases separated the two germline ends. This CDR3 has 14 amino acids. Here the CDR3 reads CASSTSRAATEAFF. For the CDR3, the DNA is TGTGCCAGTAGTACCTCCCGTGCCGCCACTGAAGCTTTCTTT.

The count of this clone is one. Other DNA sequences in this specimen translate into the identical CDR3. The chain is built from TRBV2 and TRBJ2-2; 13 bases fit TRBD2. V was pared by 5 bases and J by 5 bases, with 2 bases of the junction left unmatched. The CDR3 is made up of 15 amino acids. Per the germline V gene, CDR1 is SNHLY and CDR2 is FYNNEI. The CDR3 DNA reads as TGTGCCAGCAGTCCGGGACTAGCGGGAACCGGGGAGCTGTTTTTT. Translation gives CASSPGLAGTGELFF.

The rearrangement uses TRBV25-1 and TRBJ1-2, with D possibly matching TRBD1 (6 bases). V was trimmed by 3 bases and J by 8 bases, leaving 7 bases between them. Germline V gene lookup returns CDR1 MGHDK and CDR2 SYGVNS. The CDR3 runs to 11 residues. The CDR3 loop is CASSDRGGYTF. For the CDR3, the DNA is TGTGCCAGCAGTGACAGGGGAGGCTACACCTTC.

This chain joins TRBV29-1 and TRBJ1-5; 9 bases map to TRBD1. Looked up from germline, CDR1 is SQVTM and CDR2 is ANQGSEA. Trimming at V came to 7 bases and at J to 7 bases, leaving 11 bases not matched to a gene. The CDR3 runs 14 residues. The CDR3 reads CSASGTGIDQPQHF. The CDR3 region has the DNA TGCAGCGCCTCCGGGACAGGGATTGACCAGCCCCAGCATTTT. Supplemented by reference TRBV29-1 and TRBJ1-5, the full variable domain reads SAVISQKPSRDICQRGTSLTIQCQVDSQVTMMFWYRQQPGQSLTLIATANQGSEATYESGFVIDKFPISRPNLTFSTLTVSNMSPEDSSIYLCSASGTGIDQPQHFGDGTRLSIL.

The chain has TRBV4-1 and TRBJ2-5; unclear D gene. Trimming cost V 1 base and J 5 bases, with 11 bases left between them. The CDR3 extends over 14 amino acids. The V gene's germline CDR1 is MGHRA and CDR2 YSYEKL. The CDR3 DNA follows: TGCGCCAGCAGCCAAGTTGGGAATTTGGAGACCCAGTACTTC. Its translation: CASSQVGNLETQYF.

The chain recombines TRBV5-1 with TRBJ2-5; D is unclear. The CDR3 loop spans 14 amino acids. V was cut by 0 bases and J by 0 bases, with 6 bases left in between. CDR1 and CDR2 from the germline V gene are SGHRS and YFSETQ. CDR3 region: CASSLDGYQETQYF. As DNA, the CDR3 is TGCGCCAGCAGCTTGGACGGGTACCAAGAGACCCAGTACTTC.

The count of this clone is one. CDR3 DNA sequence: TGTGCCATCAGTGTAGGCCCGACAGGGAGCGGAAACACCATATATTTT. It codes for CAISVGPTGSGNTIYF. The J gene is TRBJ1-3, the V gene TRBV10-3, with 7 bases lining up with TRBD1. CDR3 length: 16 amino acids. V was pared by 4 bases and J by 4 bases, with 10 bases of the junction left unmatched. Germline CDR1 and CDR2: ENHRY and SYGVKD.

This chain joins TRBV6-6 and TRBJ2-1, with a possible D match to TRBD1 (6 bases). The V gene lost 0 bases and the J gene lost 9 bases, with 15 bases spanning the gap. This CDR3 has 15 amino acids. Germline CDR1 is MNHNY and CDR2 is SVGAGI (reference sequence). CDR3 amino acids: CASSYSSDSSGEQFF. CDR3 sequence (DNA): TGTGCCAGCAGTTACTCTTCGGACAGTTCTGGTGAGCAGTTCTTC.

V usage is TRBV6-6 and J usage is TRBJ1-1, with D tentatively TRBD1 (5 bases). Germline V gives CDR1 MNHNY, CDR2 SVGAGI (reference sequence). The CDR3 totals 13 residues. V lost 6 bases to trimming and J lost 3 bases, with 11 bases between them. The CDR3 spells CASRADTHTEAFF. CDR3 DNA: TGTGCCAGCAGAGCGGACACCCACACTGAAGCTTTCTTT.

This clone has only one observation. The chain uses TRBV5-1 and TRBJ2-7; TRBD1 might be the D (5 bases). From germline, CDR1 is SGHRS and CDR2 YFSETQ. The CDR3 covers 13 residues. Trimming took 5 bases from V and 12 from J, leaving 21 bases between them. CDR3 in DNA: TGCGCCAGCAGACTCGACGCGACAGCCGAGTCGTACTTC. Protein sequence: CASRLDATAESYF.

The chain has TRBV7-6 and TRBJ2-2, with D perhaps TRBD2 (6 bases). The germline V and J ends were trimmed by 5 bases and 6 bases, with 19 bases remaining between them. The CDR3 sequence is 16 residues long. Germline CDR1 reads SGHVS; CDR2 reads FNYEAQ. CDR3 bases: TGTGCCAGCAGCCTAGAAGAGGGGCGGGGCCCCGGGGAGCTGTTTTTT. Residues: CASSLEEGRGPGELFF.

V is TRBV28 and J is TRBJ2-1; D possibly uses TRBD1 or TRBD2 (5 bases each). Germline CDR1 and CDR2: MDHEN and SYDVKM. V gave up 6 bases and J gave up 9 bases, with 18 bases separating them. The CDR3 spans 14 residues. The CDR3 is CASSAGSPTIEQFF. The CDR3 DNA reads TGTGCCAGCAGCGCAGGGAGTCCTACAATTGAGCAGTTCTTC.

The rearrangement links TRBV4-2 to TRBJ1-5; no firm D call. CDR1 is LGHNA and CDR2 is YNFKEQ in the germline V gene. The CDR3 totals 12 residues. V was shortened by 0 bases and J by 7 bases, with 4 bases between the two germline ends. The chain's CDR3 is CASSQEGQPQHF. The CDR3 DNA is TGTGCCAGCAGCCAAGAGGGCCAGCCCCAGCATTTT.

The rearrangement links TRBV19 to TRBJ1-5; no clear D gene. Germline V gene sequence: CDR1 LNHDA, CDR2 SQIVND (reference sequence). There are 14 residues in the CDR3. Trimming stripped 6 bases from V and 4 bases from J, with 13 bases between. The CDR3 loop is CASSLLSPNQPQHF. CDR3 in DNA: TGTGCCAGTAGCCTCCTATCTCCGAATCAGCCCCAGCATTTT.

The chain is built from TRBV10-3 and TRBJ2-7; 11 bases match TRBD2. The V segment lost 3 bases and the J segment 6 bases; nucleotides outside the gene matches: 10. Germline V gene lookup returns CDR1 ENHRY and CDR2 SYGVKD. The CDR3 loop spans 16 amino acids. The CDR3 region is CAISDGGSGRAGEQYF. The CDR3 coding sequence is TGTGCCATCAGTGATGGTGGTAGCGGGAGGGCAGGCGAGCAGTACTTC.

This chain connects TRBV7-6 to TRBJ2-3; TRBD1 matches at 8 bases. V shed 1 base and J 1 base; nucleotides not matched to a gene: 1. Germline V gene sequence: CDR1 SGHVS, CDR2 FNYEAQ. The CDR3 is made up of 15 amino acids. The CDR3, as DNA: TGTGCCAGCAGCTTAGAGACAGGGGGCACAGATACGCAGTATTTT. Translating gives CASSLETGGTDTQYF.

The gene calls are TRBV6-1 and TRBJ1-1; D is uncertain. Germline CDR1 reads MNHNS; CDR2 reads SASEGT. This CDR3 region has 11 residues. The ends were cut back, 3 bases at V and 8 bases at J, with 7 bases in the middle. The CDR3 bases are TGTGCCAGCAGTGACTGGGAAGAAGCTTTCTTT. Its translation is CASSDWEEAFF.

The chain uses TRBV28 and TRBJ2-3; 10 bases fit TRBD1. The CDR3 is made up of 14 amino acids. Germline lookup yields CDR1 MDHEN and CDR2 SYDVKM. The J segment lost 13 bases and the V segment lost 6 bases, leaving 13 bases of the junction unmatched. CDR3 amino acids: CASSLRQGASLKYF. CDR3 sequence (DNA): TGTGCCAGCAGCCTAAGACAGGGGGCGAGTTTAAAGTATTTT.

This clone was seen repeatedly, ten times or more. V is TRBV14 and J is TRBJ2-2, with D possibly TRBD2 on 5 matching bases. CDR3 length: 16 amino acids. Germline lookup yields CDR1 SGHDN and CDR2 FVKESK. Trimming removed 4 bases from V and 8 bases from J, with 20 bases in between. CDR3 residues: CASSLSPSGTGGELFF. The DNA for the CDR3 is TGTGCCAGCAGCCTATCCCCCAGCGGCACGGGAGGGGAGCTGTTTTTT. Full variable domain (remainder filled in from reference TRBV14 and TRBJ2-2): EAGVTQFPSHSVIEKGQTVTLRCDPISGHDNLYWYRRVMGKEIKFLLHFVKESKQDESGMPNNRFLAERTGGTYSTLKVQPAELEDSGVYFCASSLSPSGTGGELFFGEGSRLTVL.

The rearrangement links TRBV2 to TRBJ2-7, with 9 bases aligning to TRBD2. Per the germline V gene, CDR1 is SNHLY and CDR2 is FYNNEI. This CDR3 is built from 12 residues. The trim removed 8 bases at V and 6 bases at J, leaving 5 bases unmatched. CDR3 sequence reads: CASVREGLEQYF. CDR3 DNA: TGTGCCAGCGTGCGGGAGGGCCTCGAGCAGTACTTC.

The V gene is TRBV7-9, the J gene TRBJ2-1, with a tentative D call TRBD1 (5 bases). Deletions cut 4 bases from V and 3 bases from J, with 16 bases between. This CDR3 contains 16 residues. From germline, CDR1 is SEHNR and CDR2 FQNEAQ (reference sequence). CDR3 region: CASSSLLDNRYNEQFF. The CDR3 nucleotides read TGTGCCAGCAGCTCTTTGTTGGACAATCGCTACAATGAGCAGTTCTTC.

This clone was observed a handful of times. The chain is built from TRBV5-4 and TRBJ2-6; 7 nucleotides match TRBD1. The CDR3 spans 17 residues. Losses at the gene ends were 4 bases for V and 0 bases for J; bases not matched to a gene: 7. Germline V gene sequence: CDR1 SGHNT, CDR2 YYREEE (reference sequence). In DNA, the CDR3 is TGTGCCAGCAGCGCAGAGGGGGCACGCTCTGGGGCCAACGTCCTGACTTTC. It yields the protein CASSAEGARSGANVLTF.

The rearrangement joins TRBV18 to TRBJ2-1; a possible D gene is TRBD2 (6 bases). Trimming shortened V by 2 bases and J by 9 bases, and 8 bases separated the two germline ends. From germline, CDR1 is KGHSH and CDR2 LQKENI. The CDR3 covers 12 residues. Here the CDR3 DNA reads TGTGCCAGCTCACCAGGGGGGAGTGAGCAGTTCTTC. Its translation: CASSPGGSEQFF.

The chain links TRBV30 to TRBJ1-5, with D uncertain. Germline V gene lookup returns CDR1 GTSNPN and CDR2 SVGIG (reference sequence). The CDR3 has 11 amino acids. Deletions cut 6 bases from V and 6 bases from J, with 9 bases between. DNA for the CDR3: TGTGCCTGCGGAACGAGTCAGCCCCAGCATTTT. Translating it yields CACGTSQPQHF.

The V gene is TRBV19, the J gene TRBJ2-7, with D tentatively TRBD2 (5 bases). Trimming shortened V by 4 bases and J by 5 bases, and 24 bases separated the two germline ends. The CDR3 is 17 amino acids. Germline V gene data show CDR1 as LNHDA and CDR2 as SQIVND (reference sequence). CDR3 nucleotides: TGTGCCAGTAGTAAACCCTCAACCGGGATACCTGCCGACGAGCAGTACTTC. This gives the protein CASSKPSTGIPADEQYF.